This T cell receptor beta chain was obtained from a study of identical twins. Germline V gives CDR1 SGHAT, CDR2 FQNNGV. Trimming took 4 bases from V and 8 from J, leaving 11 bases between them. The length of the CDR3 is 13 residues. TCRdb re-derived calls from the 5' RACE reads in MiXCR, one entry per CDR3 protein. The top ten clones hold around 1.6% of a sample with 700,000 to 950,000 distinct CDR3 sequences, 9% to 15% of them seen once. In its sample, this clonotype was seen a few times. What it binds is not known. General study results and limits: Zero-insertion analyses might be partly confounded by invariant T cells like MAIT and iNKT. Twin-shared out-of-frame alpha sequences were enriched for low generation probability. The study found that models underestimated out-of-frame TCR alpha sharing in monozygotic twins. Donors were not followed over many years; analysis was cross-sectional.

These same data were also listed under a study on yellow fever vaccine responses in identical twins.

The TCR sequence derives from a woman aged 18-35 years in good health. V usage is TRBV11-2 and J usage is TRBJ2-2; no firm D call. The sequenced sample was PBMCs. The CDR3 loop is CASSSNAVGELFF. The DNA of the CDR3 is TGTGCCAGCAGCTCCAATGCGGTAGGGGAGCTGTTTTTT.